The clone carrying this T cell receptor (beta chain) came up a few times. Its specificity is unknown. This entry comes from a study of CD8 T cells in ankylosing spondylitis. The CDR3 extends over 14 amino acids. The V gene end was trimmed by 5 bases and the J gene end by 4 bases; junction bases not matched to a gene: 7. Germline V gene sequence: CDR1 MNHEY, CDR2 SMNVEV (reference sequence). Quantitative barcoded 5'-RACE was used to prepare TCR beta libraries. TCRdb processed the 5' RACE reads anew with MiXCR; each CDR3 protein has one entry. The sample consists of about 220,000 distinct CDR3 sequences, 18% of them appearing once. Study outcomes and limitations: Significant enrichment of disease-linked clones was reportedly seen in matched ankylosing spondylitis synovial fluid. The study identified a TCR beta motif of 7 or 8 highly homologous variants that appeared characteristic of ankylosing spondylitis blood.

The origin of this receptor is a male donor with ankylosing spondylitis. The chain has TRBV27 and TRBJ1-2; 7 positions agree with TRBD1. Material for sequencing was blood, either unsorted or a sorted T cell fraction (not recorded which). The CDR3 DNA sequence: TGTGCCAGCAGTAACAGGGGATTCGGCTATGGCTACACCTTC. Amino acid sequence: CASSNRGFGYGYTF.